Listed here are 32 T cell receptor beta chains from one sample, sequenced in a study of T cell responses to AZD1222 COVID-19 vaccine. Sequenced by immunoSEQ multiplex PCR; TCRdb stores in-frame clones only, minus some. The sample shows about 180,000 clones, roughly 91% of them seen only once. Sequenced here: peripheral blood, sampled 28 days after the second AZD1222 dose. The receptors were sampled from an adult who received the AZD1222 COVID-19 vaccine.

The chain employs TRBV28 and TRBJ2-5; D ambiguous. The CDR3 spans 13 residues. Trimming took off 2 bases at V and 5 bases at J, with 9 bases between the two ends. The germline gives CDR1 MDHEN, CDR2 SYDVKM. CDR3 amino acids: CASSLRRRETQYF. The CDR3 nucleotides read TGTGCCAGCAGTTTAAGAAGACGGGAGACCCAGTACTTC.

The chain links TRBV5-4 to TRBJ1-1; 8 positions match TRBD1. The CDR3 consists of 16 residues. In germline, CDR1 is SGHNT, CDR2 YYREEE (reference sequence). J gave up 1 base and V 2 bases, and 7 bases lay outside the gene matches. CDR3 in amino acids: CASSLQGVPGNTEAFF. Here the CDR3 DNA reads TGTGCCAGCAGCTTACAGGGGGTGCCGGGGAACACTGAAGCTTTCTTT.

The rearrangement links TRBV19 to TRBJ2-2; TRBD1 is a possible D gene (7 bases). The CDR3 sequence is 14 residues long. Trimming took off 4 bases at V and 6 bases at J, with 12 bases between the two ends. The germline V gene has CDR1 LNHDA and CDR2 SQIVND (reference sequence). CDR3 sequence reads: CASSNQGGAGELFF. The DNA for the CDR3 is TGTGCCAGTAGTAACCAGGGGGGCGCCGGGGAGCTGTTTTTT. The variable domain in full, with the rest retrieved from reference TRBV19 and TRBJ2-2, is DGGITQSPKYLFRKEGQNVTLSCEQNLNHDAMYWYRQDPGQGLRLIYYSQIVNDFQKGDIAEGYSVSREKKESFPLTVTSAQKNPTAFYLCASSNQGGAGELFFGEGSRLTVL.

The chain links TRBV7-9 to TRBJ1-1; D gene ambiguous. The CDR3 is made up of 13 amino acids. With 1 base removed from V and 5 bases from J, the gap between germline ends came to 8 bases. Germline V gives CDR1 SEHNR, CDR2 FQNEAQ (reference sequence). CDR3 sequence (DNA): TGTGCCAGCAGCTTAGAGGAGGAAACTGAAGCTTTCTTT. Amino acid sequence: CASSLEEETEAFF.

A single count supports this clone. The CDR3 loop reads CASSLLGTNLNSGNTIYF. The CDR3 nucleotides read TGTGCCAGCAGCCTGCTCGGGACAAATCTTAACTCTGGAAACACCATATATTTT. The rearrangement joins TRBV7-6 to TRBJ1-3; D may be TRBD1 (6 bases). Trimming shortened V by 5 bases and J by 0 bases, and 20 bases separated the two germline ends. Germline CDR1 is SGHVS and CDR2 is FNYEAQ. The CDR3 extends over 18 amino acids.

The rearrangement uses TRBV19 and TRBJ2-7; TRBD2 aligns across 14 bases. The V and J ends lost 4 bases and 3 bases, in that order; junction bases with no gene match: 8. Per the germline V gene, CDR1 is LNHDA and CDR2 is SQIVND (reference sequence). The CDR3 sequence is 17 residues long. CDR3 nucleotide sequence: TGTGCCAGTAGTACCTACGGACTAGCGGGAGGAGGCTACGAGCAGTACTTC. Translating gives CASSTYGLAGGGYEQYF.

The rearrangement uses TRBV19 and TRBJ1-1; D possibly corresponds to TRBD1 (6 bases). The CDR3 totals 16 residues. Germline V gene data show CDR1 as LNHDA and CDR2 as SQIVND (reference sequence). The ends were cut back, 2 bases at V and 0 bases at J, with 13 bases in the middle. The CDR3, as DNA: TGTGCCAGTAGTATAATACAGGGCGGGTTGAACACTGAAGCTTTCTTT. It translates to CASSIIQGGLNTEAFF.

For the CDR3, the DNA is TGCGCCAGCAGCGAGACAGGGTTAAACATTCAGTACTTC. It codes for CASSETGLNIQYF. This chain links TRBV5-1 with TRBJ2-4; 7 bases align to TRBD1. CDR3 length: 13 amino acids. The germline V gene encodes CDR1 SGHRS and CDR2 YFSETQ. The J segment lost 6 bases and the V segment lost 4 bases, leaving 4 bases of the junction unmatched.

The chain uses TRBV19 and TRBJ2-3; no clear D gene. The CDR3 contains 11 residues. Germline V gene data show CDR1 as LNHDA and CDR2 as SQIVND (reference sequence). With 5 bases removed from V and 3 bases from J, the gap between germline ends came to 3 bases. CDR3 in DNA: TGTGCCAGTAGTTTTACAGATACGCAGTATTTT. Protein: CASSFTDTQYF.

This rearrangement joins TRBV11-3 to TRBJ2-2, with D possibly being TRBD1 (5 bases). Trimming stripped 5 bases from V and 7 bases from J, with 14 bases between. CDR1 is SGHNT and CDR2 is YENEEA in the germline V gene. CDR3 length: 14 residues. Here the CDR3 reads CASSPTGADGELFF. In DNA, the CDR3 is TGTGCCAGCAGCCCAACAGGTGCGGACGGGGAGCTGTTTTTT.

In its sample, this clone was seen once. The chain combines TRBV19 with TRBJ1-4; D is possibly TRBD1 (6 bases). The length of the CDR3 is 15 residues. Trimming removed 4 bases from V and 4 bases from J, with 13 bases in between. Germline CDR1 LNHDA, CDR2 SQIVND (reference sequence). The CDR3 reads CASSNSGTRNEKLFF. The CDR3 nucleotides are TGTGCCAGTAGTAATTCCGGGACACGTAATGAAAAACTGTTTTTT.

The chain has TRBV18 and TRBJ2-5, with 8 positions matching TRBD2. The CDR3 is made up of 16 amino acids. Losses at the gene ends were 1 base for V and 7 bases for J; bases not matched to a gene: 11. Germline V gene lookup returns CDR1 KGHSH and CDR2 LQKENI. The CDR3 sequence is CASSPREAGAAGTQYF. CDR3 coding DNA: TGTGCCAGCTCACCACGGGAAGCGGGAGCGGCAGGGACCCAGTACTTC.

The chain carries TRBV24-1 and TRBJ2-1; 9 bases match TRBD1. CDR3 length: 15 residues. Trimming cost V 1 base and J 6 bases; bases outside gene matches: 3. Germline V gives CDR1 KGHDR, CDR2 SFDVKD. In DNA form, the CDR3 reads TGTGCCACCAGTGATTTCGACAGGGGGACCAATGAGCAGTTCTTC. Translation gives CATSDFDRGTNEQFF.

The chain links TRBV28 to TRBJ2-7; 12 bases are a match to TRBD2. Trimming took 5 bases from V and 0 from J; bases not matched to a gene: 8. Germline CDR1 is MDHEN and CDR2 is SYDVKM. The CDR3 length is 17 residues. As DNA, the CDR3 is TGTGCCAGCAGTCTCACCGGACTAGCGGGAAACTCCTACGAGCAGTACTTC. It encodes CASSLTGLAGNSYEQYF.

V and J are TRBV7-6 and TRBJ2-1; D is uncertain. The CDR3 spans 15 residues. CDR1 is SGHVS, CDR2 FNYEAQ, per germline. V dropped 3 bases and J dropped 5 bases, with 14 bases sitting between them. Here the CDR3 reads CASSFTSSYDNEQFF. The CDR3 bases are TGTGCCAGCAGCTTTACTTCCTCCTATGACAATGAGCAGTTCTTC.

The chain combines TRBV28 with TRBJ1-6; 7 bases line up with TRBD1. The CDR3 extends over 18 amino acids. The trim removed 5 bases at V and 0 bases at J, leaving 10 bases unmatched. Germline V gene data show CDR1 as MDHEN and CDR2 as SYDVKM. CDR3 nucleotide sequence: TGTGCCAGCAGTCCGTCGCTCAGGGGGAGCTCCTATAATTCACCCCTCCACTTT. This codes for CASSPSLRGSSYNSPLHF.

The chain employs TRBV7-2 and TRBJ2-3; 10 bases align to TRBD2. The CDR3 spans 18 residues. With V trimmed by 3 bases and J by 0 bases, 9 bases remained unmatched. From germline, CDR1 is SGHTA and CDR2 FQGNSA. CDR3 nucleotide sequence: TGTGCCAGCAGCTTGCCGGGGACTAGCGTGAGAAGCACAGATACGCAGTATTTT. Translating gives CASSLPGTSVRSTDTQYF.

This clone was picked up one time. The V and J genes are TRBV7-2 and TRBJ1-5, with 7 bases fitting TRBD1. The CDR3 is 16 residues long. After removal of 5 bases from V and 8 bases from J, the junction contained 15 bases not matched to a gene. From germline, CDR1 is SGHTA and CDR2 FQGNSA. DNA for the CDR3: TGTGCCAGCAGCACTCGACAGGGATCCCCAGGGGAGCCCCAGCATTTT. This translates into CASSTRQGSPGEPQHF.

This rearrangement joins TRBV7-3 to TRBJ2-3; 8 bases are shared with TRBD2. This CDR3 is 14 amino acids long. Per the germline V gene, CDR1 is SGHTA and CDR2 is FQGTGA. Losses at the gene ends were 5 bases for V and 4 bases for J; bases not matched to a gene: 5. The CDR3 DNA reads TGTGCCAGCAGCCCGAAGCGGGAGTCAGATACGCAGTATTTT. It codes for CASSPKRESDTQYF.

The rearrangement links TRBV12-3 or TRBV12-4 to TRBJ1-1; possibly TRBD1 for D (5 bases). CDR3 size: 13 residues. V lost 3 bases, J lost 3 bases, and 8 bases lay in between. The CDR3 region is CASSFQGDTEAFF. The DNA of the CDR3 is TGTGCCAGCAGTTTTCAGGGTGACACTGAAGCTTTCTTT.

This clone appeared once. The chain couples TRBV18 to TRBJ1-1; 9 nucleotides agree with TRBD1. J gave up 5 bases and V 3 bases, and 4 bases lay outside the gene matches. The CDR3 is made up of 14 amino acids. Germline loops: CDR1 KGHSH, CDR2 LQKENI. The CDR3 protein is CASSPVTGGTEAFF. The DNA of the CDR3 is TGTGCCAGCTCACCCGTGACAGGGGGGACTGAAGCTTTCTTT.

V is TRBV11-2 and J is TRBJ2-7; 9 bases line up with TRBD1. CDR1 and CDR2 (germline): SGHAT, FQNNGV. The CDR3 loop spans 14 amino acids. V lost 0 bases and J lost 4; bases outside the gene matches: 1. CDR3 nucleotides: TGTGCCAGCAGCTTAGAACAGGGGGCGTACGAGCAGTACTTC. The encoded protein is CASSLEQGAYEQYF.

The CDR3 region is CASSRTNEQFF. Written as DNA, the CDR3 is TGTGCCAGCAGCCGTACCAATGAGCAGTTCTTC. The chain carries TRBV3-1 (or the pseudogene TRBV3-2) and TRBJ2-1, with D hard to call. Germline-derived CDR1 and CDR2 are LGHDT and YNNKEL (reference sequence). V lost 4 bases to trimming and J lost 6 bases, with 4 bases between them. The CDR3 is 11 amino acids.

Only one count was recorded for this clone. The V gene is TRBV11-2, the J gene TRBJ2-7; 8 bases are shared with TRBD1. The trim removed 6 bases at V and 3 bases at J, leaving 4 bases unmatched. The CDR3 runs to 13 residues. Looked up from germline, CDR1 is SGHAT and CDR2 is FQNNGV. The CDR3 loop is CASRTDRGYEQYF. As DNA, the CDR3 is TGTGCCAGCAGAACCGACAGGGGCTACGAGCAGTACTTC. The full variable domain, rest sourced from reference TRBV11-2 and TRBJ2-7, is EAGVAQSPRYKIIEKRQSVAFWCNPISGHATLYWYQQILGQGPKLLIQFQNNGVVDDSQLPKDRFSAERLKGVDSTLKIQPAKLEDSAVYLCASRTDRGYEQYFGPGTRLTVT.

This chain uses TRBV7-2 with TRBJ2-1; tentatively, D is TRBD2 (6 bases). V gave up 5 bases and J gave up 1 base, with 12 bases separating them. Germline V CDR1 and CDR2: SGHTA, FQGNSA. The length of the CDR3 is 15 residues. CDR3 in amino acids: CASSAGSNSYNEQFF. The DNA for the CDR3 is TGTGCCAGCAGCGCCGGGAGTAATTCCTACAATGAGCAGTTCTTC.

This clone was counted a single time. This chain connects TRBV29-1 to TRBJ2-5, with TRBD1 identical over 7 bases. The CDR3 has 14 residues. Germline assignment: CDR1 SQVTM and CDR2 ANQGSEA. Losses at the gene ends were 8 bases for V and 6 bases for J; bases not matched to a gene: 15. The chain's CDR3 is CSLRAGTVGKTQYF. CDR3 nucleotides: TGCAGCTTACGTGCCGGGACAGTCGGGAAGACCCAGTACTTC.

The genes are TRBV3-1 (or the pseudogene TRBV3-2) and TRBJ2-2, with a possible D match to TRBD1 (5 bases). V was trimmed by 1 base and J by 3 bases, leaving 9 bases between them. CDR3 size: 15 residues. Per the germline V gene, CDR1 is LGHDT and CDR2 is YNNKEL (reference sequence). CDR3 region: CASSQVLGDTGELFF. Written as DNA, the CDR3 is TGTGCCAGCAGCCAAGTGCTAGGGGACACCGGGGAGCTGTTTTTT.

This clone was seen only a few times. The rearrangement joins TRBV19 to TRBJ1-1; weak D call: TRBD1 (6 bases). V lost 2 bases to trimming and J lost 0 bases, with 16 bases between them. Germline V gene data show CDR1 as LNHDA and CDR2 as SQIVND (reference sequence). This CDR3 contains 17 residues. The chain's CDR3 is CASSIRGGTRMNTEAFF. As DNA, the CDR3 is TGTGCCAGTAGTATAAGGGGGGGGACCCGCATGAACACTGAAGCTTTCTTT.

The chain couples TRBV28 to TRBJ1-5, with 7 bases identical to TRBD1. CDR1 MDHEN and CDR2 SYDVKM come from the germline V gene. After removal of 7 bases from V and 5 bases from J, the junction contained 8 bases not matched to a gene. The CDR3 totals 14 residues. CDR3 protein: CASKHGTVDQPQHF. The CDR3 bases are TGTGCCAGCAAACACGGGACAGTCGATCAGCCCCAGCATTTT.

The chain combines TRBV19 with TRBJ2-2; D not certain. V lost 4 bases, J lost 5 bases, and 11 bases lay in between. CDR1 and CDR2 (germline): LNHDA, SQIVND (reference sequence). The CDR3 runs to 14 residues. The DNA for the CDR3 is TGTGCCAGTAGTACCCCGATTTCAACCGGGGAGCTGTTTTTT. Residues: CASSTPISTGELFF.

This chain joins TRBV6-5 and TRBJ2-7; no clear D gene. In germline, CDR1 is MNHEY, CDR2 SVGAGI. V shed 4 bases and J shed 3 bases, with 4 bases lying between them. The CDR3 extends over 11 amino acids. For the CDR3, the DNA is TGTGCCAGCAGTTCCTACTACGAGCAGTACTTC. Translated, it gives CASSSYYEQYF.

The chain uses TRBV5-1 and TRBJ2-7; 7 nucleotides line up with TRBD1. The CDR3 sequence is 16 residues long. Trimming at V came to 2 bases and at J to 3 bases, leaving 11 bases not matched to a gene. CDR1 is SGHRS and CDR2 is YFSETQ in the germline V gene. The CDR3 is CASSFIPSGGFYEQYF. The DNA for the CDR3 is TGCGCCAGCAGCTTTATCCCGTCAGGGGGTTTCTACGAGCAGTACTTC.